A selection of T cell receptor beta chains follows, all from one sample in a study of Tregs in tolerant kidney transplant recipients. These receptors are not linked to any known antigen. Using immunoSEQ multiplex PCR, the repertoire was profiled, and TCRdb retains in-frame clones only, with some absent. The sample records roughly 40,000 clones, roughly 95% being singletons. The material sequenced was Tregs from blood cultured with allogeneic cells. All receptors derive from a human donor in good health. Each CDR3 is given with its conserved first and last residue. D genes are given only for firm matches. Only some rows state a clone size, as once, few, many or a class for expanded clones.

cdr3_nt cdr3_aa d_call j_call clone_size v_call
TGTGCCAGCAGTTACATCGGAGTGACCTACGAGCAGTACTTC CASSYIGVTYEQYF . TRBJ2-7 . TRBV6-5
TGCGCCAGCAGCTTAACGTACGAGATTTTGAACACTGAAGCTTTCTTT CASSLTYEILNTEAFF . TRBJ1-1 . TRBV5-1
TGCGCCAGCAGTTATTTGCAGACTAGCTCGAACACCGGGGAGCTGTTTTTT CASSYLQTSSNTGELFF TRBD2 TRBJ2-2 . TRBV5-1
TGTGCCAGCAGCAAGGGACTAGCGGGAGGGCCAAGAGTGAATGAGCAGTTCTTC CASSKGLAGGPRVNEQFF TRBD2 TRBJ2-1 . TRBV11-1
TGCAGCGTTGAAGGGACTAGCGGAAGCACAGATACGCAGTATTTT CSVEGTSGSTDTQYF TRBD2 TRBJ2-3 . TRBV29-1
TGCGCCAGCAGCCCTGGACAGAACTATGGCTACACCTTC CASSPGQNYGYTF . TRBJ1-2 . TRBV5-1
TGTGCCAGCAGCTTATGGGGCAGCTTCATGAACACTGAAGCTTTCTTT CASSLWGSFMNTEAFF . TRBJ1-1 . TRBV11-2
TGTGCCAGCAGCGATGGACAGGGGGTAAACTATGGCTACACCTTC CASSDGQGVNYGYTF TRBD1 TRBJ1-2 . TRBV5-5
TGCGCCAGCAGCCAGGGACTAGCGGGACCCCAAGAGACCCAGTACTTC CASSQGLAGPQETQYF TRBD2 TRBJ2-5 . TRBV5-1
TGCGCCAGCCGAACTAGCGGTCTTAGCACAGATACGCAGTATTTT CASRTSGLSTDTQYF TRBD2 TRBJ2-3 . TRBV5-1
TGCGCCAGCAGGGTTCTCCAAAAGCAGTACTTC CASRVLQKQYF . TRBJ2-7 . TRBV5-1
TGTGCCAGCAGACAAGCGGGAGGGCCAGGAGAGACCCAGTACTTC CASRQAGGPGETQYF TRBD2 TRBJ2-5 . TRBV4-2
TGTGCTAGCAGCTTAGACAGGCAAGAGACCCAGTACTTC CASSLDRQETQYF . TRBJ2-5 . TRBV7-7
TGTGCCAGCAATCCCGGGAGGGCCAGCTCCTACAATGAGCAGTTCTTC CASNPGRASSYNEQFF TRBD2 TRBJ2-1 . TRBV6-6
TGCGCCAGCAGCCGGGATCCCTACTATGGCTACACCTTC CASSRDPYYGYTF . TRBJ1-2 . TRBV5-1
TGCGCCAGCAGCCAAGGACTAGCCAAAAACATTCAGTACTTC CASSQGLAKNIQYF . TRBJ2-4 . TRBV4-1
TGCGCCAGCAGCTTGGATGGACAGGGGGCACCTGGCTACACCTTC CASSLDGQGAPGYTF TRBD1 TRBJ1-2 . TRBV5-1
TGTGCCAGTAGTACGAGCCGGGGTTACTATAGCAATCAGCCCCAGCATTTT CASSTSRGYYSNQPQHF . TRBJ1-5 . TRBV19
TGCGCCAGCCGATTGGAAGTCCAGGGTCCATATGGCTACACCTTC CASRLEVQGPYGYTF . TRBJ1-2 . TRBV5-1
TGCGCCAGCAGCGGGACAGGCCACTATGGCTACACCTTC CASSGTGHYGYTF TRBD1 TRBJ1-2 . TRBV5-1
TGTGCCAGTAGTCTGTACCACACCGGGGAGCTGTTTTTT CASSLYHTGELFF . TRBJ2-2 . TRBV19
TGTGCCAGCAGGAGAGGAGGGGACTATGGCTACACCTTC CASRRGGDYGYTF . TRBJ1-2 . TRBV6-6
TGTGCCATCAGTGAGGCAGGGGCGACCTCCTACGAGCAGTACTTC CAISEAGATSYEQYF . TRBJ2-7 . TRBV10-3
TGTGCCAGCAGCTTAATGGGACTAGCGGGGTGGAGCTCCTACAATGAGCAGTTCTTC CASSLMGLAGWSSYNEQFF TRBD2 TRBJ2-1 . TRBV7-9
TGTGCCAGCTCACCGAGCAGGGGGCAAGAGACCCAGTACTTC CASSPSRGQETQYF TRBD1 TRBJ2-5 . TRBV18
TGTGCCAGCTCACCATTACAAGACTACGAGCAGTACTTC CASSPLQDYEQYF . TRBJ2-7 . TRBV18
TGTGCCAGTAGTATAGCGGAAAGGGAAGCTTTCTTT CASSIAEREAFF . TRBJ1-1 . TRBV19
TGTGCCAGCAGCTTGGTTGGGACAGTCTTCGCTAACTATGGCTACACCTTC CASSLVGTVFANYGYTF TRBD1 TRBJ1-2 . TRBV5-5
TGTGCCACCAGCAGAGGGGACACCCGCTCTGGAAACACCATATATTTT CATSRGDTRSGNTIYF . TRBJ1-3 . TRBV15
TGTGCCAGCAGGAGACAGGGTTACGAGCAGTACTTC CASRRQGYEQYF TRBD1 TRBJ2-7 . TRBV6-6
TGTGCCAGCAGCGCCTGGGGCACTGAAGCTTTCTTT CASSAWGTEAFF . TRBJ1-1 . TRBV6-6
TGTGCCAGCAGCAACGGGATTAGCTACGAGCAGTACTTC CASSNGISYEQYF . TRBJ2-7 . TRBV21-1
TGTGCCAGCAGCCAAGATGGGCGGCAGGGCTTCTCCTACGAGCAGTACTTC CASSQDGRQGFSYEQYF . TRBJ2-7 . TRBV14
TGTGCCAGCAGCGTAGGGTCTGGCGATCAGCCCCAACATTTT CASSVGSGDQPQHF . TRBJ1-5 . TRBV9
TGTGCCAGCAGTGAGCCGGGACAGGGTCACAATGAGCAGTTCTTC CASSEPGQGHNEQFF TRBD1 TRBJ2-1 . TRBV27
TGTGCCAGCAGTGACAGGATAGCTAACTATGGCTACACCTTC CASSDRIANYGYTF . TRBJ1-2 once TRBV6-1
TGCGCCAGCAGAGGGGGCTTTGAAGCTTTCTTT CASRGGFEAFF TRBD1 TRBJ1-1 . TRBV5-1
TGTGCCAGCAGTGCCCCCTTTACAGATACGCAGTATTTT CASSAPFTDTQYF . TRBJ2-3 few TRBV25-1
TGTGCTAGTGGTTTGGTACCCCCCCTGGGTCCGAGGGGCGAGCAGTACTTC CASGLVPPLGPRGEQYF . TRBJ2-7 . TRBV12-5
TGTGCCAGCAGCTTAGATCACAGGGGCCTATATGGCTACACCTTC CASSLDHRGLYGYTF TRBD1 TRBJ1-2 . TRBV11-2
TGCAGCATCCTGACAGGGGCCGCCTACGAGCAGTACTTC CSILTGAAYEQYF TRBD1 TRBJ2-7 . TRBV29-1
TGTGCCATCAGTGAGTCAGGGGGATATTACAATGAGCAGTTCTTC CAISESGGYYNEQFF . TRBJ2-1 . TRBV10-3
TGCGCCAGCAGTGAACGGGTTTATTCACCCCTCCACTTT CASSERVYSPLHF . TRBJ1-6 . TRBV10-1
TGCGCCAGCAGCTTGGAAGGGGGAGACACCGGGGAGCTGTTTTTT CASSLEGGDTGELFF . TRBJ2-2 once TRBV5-1
TGTGCCAGCAGTGAAATCAGGCTTGGCAATCAGCCCCAGCATTTT CASSEIRLGNQPQHF . TRBJ1-5 . TRBV6-1
TGTGCCATCAGAACCGGATCCTACGAGCAGTACTTC CAIRTGSYEQYF . TRBJ2-7 . TRBV10-3
TGTGCCAGTAGTTCCACGGGGGCAGGGCCACTCGGTGGCTACACCTTC CASSSTGAGPLGGYTF . TRBJ1-2 . TRBV19